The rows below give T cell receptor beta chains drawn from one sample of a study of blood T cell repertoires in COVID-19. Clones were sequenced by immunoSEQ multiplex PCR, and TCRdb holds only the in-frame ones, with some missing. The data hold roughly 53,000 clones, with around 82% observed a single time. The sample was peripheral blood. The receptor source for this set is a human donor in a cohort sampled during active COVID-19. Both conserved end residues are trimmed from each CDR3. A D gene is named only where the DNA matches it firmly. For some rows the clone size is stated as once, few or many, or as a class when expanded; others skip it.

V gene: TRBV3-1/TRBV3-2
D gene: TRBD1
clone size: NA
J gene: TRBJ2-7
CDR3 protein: ASSQGTGYEQY

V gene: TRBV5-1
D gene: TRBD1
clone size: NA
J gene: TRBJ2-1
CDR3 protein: ASKPWDSSYNEQF

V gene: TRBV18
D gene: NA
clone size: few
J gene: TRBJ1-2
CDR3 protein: ASSHRDLGFHGYT

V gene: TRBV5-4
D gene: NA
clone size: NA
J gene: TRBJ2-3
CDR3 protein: ASSLALGQTRDTQY

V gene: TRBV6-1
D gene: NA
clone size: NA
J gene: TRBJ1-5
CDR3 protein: ASSETRFGSNQPQH

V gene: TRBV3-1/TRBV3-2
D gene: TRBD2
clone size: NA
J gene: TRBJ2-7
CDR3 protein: ASSQMQTSGSGEQY

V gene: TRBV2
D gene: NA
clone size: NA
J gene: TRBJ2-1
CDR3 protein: ASSGQGMGEQF

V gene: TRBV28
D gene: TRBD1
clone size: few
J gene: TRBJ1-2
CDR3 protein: ASSPGQGDRGYT

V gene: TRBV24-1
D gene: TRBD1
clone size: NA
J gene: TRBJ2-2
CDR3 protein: ATSGTGRTGELF

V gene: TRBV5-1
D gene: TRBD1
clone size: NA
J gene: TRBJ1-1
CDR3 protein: ASSRTVGTGGTEAF

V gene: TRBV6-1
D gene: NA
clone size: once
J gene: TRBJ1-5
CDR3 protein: ASSEVVGRQPQH

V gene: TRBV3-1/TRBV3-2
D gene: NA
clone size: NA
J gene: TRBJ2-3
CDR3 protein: ASSLLTTDTQY

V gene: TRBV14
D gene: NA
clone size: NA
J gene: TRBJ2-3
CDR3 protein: ASSQVLSTDTQY

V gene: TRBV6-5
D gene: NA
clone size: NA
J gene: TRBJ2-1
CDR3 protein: ASSHGHNNEQF

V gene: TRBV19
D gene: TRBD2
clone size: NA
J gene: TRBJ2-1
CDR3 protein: ASSGPGLADSF

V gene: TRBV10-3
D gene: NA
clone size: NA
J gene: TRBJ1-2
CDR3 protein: ACAGDLHYGYT